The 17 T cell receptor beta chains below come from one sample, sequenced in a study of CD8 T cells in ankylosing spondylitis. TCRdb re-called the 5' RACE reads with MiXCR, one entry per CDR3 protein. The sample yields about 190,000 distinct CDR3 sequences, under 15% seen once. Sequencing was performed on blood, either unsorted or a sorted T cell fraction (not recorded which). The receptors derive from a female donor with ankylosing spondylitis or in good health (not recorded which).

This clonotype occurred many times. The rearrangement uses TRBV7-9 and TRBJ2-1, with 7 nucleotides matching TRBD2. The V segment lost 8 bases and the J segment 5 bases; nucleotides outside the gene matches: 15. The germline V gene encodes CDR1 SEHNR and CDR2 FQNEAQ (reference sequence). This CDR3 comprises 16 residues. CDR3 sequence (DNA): TGTGCCAGCTCCGCATACGGGGCGGGAGTGAACAATGAGCAGTTCTTC. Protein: CASSAYGAGVNNEQFF.

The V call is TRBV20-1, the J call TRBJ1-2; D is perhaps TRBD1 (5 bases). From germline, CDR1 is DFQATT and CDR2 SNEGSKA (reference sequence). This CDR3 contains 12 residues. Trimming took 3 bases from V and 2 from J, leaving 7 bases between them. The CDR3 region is CSARTVNYGYTF. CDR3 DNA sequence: TGCAGTGCTAGGACAGTCAACTATGGCTACACCTTC.

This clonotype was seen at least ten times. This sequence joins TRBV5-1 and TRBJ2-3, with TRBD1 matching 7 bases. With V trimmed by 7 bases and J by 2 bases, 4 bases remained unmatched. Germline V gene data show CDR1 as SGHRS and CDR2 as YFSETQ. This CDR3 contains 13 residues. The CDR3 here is CASSTGSTDTQYF. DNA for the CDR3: TGCGCCAGCTCGACAGGGTCCACAGATACGCAGTATTTT.

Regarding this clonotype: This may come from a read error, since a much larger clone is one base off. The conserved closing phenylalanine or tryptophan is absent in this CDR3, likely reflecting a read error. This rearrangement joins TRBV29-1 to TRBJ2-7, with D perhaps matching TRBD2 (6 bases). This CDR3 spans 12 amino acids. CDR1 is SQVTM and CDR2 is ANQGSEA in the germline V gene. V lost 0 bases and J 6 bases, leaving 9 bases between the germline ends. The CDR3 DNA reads TGCAGCGTTGAAGATCTCGGGGGCGAGCAGTACTTA. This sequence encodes CSVEDLGGEQYL.

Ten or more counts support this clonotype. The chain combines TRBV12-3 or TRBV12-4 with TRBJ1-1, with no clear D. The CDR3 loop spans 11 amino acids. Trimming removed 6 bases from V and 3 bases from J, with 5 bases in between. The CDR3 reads CASRTYTEAFF. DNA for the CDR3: TGTGCCAGCAGGACTTACACTGAAGCTTTCTTT.

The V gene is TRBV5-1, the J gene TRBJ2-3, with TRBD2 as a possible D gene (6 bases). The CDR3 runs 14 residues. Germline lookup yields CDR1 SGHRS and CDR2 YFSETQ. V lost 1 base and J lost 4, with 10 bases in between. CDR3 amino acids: CASSLPSEADTQYF. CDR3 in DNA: TGCGCCAGCAGCTTGCCTAGCGAGGCAGATACGCAGTATTTT.

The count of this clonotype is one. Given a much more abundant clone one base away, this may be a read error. CDR3 in amino acids: CATSDFTGDNEQFF. The DNA for the CDR3 is TGTGCCACCAGTGATTTCACGGGGGACAATGAGCAGTTCTTC. The chain employs TRBV24-1 and TRBJ2-1; a possible D gene is TRBD2 (6 bases). The V gene's germline CDR1 is KGHDR and CDR2 SFDVKD. The CDR3 length is 14 residues. V lost 1 base, J lost 5 bases, and 8 bases lay in between.

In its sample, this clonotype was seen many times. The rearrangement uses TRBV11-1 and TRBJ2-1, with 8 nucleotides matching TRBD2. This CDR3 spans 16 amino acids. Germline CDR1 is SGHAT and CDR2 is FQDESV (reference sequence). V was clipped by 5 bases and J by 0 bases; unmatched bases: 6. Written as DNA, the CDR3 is TGTGCCAGCAGCCGTCTAAGCGGGAGCTCCTACAATGAGCAGTTCTTC. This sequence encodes CASSRLSGSSYNEQFF. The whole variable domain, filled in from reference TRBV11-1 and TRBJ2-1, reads EAEVAQSPRYKITEKSQAVAFWCDPISGHATLYWYRQILGQGPELLVQFQDESVVDDSQLPKDRFSAERLKGVDSTLKIQPAELGDSAMYLCASSRLSGSSYNEQFFGPGTRLTVL.

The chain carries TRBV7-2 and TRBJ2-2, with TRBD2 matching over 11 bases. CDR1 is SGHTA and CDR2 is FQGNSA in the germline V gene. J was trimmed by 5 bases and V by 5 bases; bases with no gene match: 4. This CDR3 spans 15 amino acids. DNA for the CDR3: TGTGCCAGCAGCCGAACTAGCGGGGGAACCGGGGAGCTGTTTTTT. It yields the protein CASSRTSGGTGELFF. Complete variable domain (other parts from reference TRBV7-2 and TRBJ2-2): GAGVSQSPSNKVTEKGKDVELRCDPISGHTALYWYRQSLGQGLEFLIYFQGNSAPDKSGLPSDRFSAERTGGSVSTLTIQRTQQEDSAVYLCASSRTSGGTGELFFGEGSRLTVL.

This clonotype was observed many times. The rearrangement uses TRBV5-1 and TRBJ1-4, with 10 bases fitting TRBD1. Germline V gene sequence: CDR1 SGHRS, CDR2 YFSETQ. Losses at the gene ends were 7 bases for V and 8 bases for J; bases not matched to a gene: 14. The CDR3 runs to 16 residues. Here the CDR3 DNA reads TGCGCCAGCCGCCCTGAGATTGGGGACAGGGGCGAAAAACTGTTTTTT. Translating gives CASRPEIGDRGEKLFF.

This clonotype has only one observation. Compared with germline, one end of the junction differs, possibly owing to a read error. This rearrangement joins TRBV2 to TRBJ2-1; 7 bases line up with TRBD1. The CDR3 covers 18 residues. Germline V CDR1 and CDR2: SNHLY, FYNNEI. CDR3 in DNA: TGTGCCAGCAGTGAAATATCGTCCCGGGACAGCTCCTACAATGAGCCGTTCTTC. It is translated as CASSEISSRDSSYNEPFF.

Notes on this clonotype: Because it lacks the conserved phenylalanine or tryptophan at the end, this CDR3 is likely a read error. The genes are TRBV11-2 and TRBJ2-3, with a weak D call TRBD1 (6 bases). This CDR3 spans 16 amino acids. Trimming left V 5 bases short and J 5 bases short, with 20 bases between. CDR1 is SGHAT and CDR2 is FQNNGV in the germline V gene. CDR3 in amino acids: CASSLGGSGWGDTQYC. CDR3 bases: TGTGCCAGCAGCCTAGGGGGTTCGGGGTGGGGAGATACGCAGTATTGT.

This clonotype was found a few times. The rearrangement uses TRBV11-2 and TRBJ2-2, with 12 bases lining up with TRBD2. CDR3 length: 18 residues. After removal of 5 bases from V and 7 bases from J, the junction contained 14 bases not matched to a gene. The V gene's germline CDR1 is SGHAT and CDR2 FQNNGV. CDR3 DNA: TGTGCCAGCAGCCGACTTAGGCTAGCGGGAGGGCCTGGCGGGGAGCTGTTTTTT. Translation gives CASSRLRLAGGPGGELFF.

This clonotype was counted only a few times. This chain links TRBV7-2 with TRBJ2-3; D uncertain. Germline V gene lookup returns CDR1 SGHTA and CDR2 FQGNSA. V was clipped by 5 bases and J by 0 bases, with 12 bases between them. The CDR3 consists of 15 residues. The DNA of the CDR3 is TGTGCCAGCAGCAAACTCTATAGAAGCACAGATACGCAGTATTTT. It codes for CASSKLYRSTDTQYF.

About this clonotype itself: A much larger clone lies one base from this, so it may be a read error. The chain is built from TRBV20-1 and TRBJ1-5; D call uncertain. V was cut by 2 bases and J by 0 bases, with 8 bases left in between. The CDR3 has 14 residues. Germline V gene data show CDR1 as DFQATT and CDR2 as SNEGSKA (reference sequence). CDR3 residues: CSARTECSNQPQHF. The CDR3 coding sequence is TGCAGTGCTAGAACAGAGTGTAGCAATCAGCCCCAGCATTTT.

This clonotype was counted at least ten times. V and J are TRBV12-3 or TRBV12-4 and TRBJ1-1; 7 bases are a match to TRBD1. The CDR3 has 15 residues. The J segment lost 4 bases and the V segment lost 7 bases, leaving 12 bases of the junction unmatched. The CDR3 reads CASNPLGTAATEAFF. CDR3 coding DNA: TGTGCCAGCAATCCTCTCGGGACAGCGGCCACTGAAGCTTTCTTT.

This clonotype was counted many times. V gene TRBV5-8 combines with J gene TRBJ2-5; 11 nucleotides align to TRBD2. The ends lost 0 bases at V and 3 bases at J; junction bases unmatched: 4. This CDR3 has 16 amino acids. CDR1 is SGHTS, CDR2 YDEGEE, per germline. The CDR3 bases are TGTGCCAGCAGCTTGGTTAGCGGGAGGGAGAAAGAGACCCAGTACTTC. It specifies CASSLVSGREKETQYF.